This T cell receptor (beta chain) is from a study of shared T cell receptors in the human thymus. Generated by immunoSEQ multiplex PCR, the TCRdb table keeps only in-frame clones and is missing some. The sample holds fewer than 700,000 clones; 88% are singletons and the top ten take around 0.0099%. Trimming removed 4 bases from V and 1 base from J, with 14 bases in between. Germline CDR1 is SGHNT and CDR2 is YYREEE (reference sequence). The length of the CDR3 is 15 residues. The same sample was also used in a study of human thymus T cells. From that second work: Donor material was obtained from healthy Finnish infants undergoing corrective surgery for congenital heart defects. Thymus was obtained from resections taken during corrective heart surgery. Apparent bias marked the V and J gene usage of thymic and blood repertoires.

The genes are TRBV5-4 and TRBJ2-5; D is possibly TRBD2 (5 bases). The sample comprised thymocytes. The source of this sequence is a boy younger than two with a congenital heart defect. The CDR3, as DNA: TGTGCCAGCAGCCCGAGGGAGCGGTTCCAAGAGACCCAGTACTTC. It specifies CASSPRERFQETQYF.